The 30 T cell receptor beta chains reported below all come from one sample, sequenced in a study of blood T cell repertoires in COVID-19. The assay was immunoSEQ multiplex PCR, and TCRdb's table has in-frame clones only and misses some. The sample consists of 30,000 to 45,000 clones, nearly 90% of them appearing once. Sequencing input: peripheral blood. These receptors came from a man between 65 and 85 years old with active COVID-19.

The chain carries TRBV28 and TRBJ1-2, with a possible D match to TRBD1 (6 bases). Trimming stripped 4 bases from V and 6 bases from J, with 15 bases between. From germline, CDR1 is MDHEN and CDR2 SYDVKM. The CDR3 totals 14 residues. The CDR3 sequence: CASSSHYTGNGYTF. The CDR3, as DNA: TGTGCCAGCAGTTCGCACTATACAGGGAATGGCTACACCTTC.

This sequence joins TRBV5-1 and TRBJ2-3, with TRBD1 as a possible D gene (5 bases). The V and J ends lost 1 base and 0 bases respectively, with 12 bases between them. The CDR3 consists of 16 residues. Germline assignment: CDR1 SGHRS and CDR2 YFSETQ. CDR3 region: CASSLQGSASTDTQYF. In DNA, the CDR3 is TGCGCCAGCAGCTTGCAGGGCTCTGCTAGCACAGATACGCAGTATTTT.

About this clone itself: One junction end does not reproduce the germline sequence, and a read error may be involved. V usage is TRBV7-7 and J usage is TRBJ2-5, with D perhaps matching TRBD2 (5 bases). Germline assignment: CDR1 SSHAT and CDR2 FNYEAQ (reference sequence). CDR3 length equals 16 residues. In DNA, the CDR3 is TGTGCTAGCAGCTTAGGCGCTAGCTATGTTGGAGAGACCCAGTACTTC. This sequence encodes CASSLGASYVGETQYF.

The rearrangement links TRBV19 to TRBJ2-1, with 15 positions matching TRBD2. The J segment lost 8 bases and the V segment lost 5 bases, leaving 4 bases of the junction unmatched. The CDR3 contains 15 residues. CDR1 and CDR2 (germline): LNHDA, SQIVND (reference sequence). The chain's CDR3 is CASSLGLAGGYEQFF. DNA of the CDR3: TGTGCCAGTAGTTTAGGACTAGCGGGAGGGTATGAGCAGTTCTTC.

The V and J genes are TRBV7-3 and TRBJ2-2, with D possibly being TRBD1 (5 bases). The V end was cut by 0 bases, the J end by 4 bases, with 15 bases between. CDR3 length equals 17 residues. CDR1 SGHTA and CDR2 FQGTGA come from the germline V gene. CDR3 coding DNA: TGTGCCAGCAGCTTAACTAGCCAAACCCAGGGCACCGGGGAGCTGTTTTTT. Translating it yields CASSLTSQTQGTGELFF.

The V call is TRBV25-1, the J call TRBJ2-3; weak D call: TRBD2 (5 bases). Germline V CDR1 and CDR2: MGHDK, SYGVNS. The length of the CDR3 is 13 residues. V was cut by 0 bases and J by 5 bases, with 6 bases left in between. Here the CDR3 reads CASSEYGEDTQYF. DNA of the CDR3: TGTGCCAGCAGTGAATACGGGGAAGATACGCAGTATTTT.

The chain is built from TRBV25-1 and TRBJ2-1; D might be TRBD2 (5 bases). V lost 0 bases to trimming and J lost 9 bases, with 18 bases between them. The germline CDR1 and CDR2 sequences are MGHDK and SYGVNS. The CDR3 length is 16 residues. The chain's CDR3 is CASSEYTGISGCEQFF. The CDR3 bases are TGTGCCAGCAGTGAATATACCGGGATCAGCGGTTGTGAGCAGTTCTTC.

The V call is TRBV9, the J call TRBJ2-3; 10 nucleotides match TRBD2. This CDR3 has 16 residues. The V gene end was trimmed by 4 bases and the J gene end by 0 bases; junction bases not matched to a gene: 5. Per the germline V gene, CDR1 is SGDLS and CDR2 is YYNGEE. This chain's CDR3 is CASSLRAGGSTDTQYF. The CDR3 DNA sequence: TGTGCCAGCAGCCTCCGAGCGGGAGGGAGCACAGATACGCAGTATTTT.

The J gene is TRBJ2-4, the V gene TRBV28, with 9 bases that match TRBD1. The germline CDR1 and CDR2 sequences are MDHEN and SYDVKM. CDR3 length equals 14 residues. The trim removed 6 bases at V and 7 bases at J, leaving 7 bases unmatched. DNA for the CDR3: TGTGCCAGCAGGCTCTCCGGGACAGGGAACATTCAGTACTTC. Protein sequence: CASRLSGTGNIQYF.

The CDR3 DNA follows: TGCGCCAGCAGCTTGGAGCCGGGAGAGAGGAATGAGCAGTTCTTC. Amino acids: CASSLEPGERNEQFF. This chain links TRBV5-1 with TRBJ2-1; tentatively, D is TRBD2 (6 bases). Germline loops: CDR1 SGHRS, CDR2 YFSETQ. V lost 0 bases to trimming and J lost 7 bases, with 14 bases between them. This CDR3 is built from 15 residues.

The chain links TRBV6-5 to TRBJ2-7; TRBD2 matches 7 bases. Germline assignment: CDR1 MNHEY and CDR2 SVGAGI. The V segment lost 7 bases and the J segment 2 bases; nucleotides outside the gene matches: 8. CDR3 length: 14 amino acids. CDR3 nucleotide sequence: TGTGCCAGCACAACGGGGGGTAGCACCTACGAGCAGTACTTC. Protein sequence: CASTTGGSTYEQYF.

This sequence joins TRBV6-5 and TRBJ1-1; 7 bases line up with TRBD1. Looked up from germline, CDR1 is MNHEY and CDR2 is SVGAGI. Trimming cost V 6 bases and J 7 bases; bases outside gene matches: 5. The CDR3 length is 12 residues. The CDR3 DNA reads as TGTGCCAGCAGCCACAGGGGAGGTGAAGCTTTCTTT. It translates to CASSHRGGEAFF.

The chain carries TRBV7-2 and TRBJ1-6, with D possibly TRBD1 on 6 matching bases. Per germline, CDR1 SGHTA and CDR2 FQGNSA. Trimming took 1 base from V and 4 from J, leaving 11 bases between them. This CDR3 is built from 16 residues. Here the CDR3 reads CASSLVQGLYNSPLHF. CDR3 nucleotides: TGTGCCAGCAGCTTAGTTCAGGGGCTGTATAATTCACCCCTCCACTTT.

Only a few counts were recorded for this clone. The V and J genes are TRBV5-1 and TRBJ1-6; TRBD1 aligns across 10 bases. Per germline, CDR1 SGHRS and CDR2 YFSETQ. V trimming: 4 bases; J trimming: 7 bases; junction bases outside the gene matches: 11. The CDR3 has 17 residues. The CDR3 sequence: CASSINSGQGINSPLHF. CDR3 in DNA: TGCGCCAGCAGCATCAACTCGGGACAGGGGATAAATTCACCCCTCCACTTT.

The chain employs TRBV6-5 and TRBJ2-1, with D hard to call. The V end lost 6 bases, the J end lost 3 bases, and 15 bases lay between the germline ends. Germline-derived CDR1 and CDR2 are MNHEY and SVGAGI. The CDR3 consists of 15 residues. This chain's CDR3 is CASRIPGLIYNEQFF. The CDR3, as DNA: TGTGCCAGCAGGATTCCGGGTCTCATCTACAATGAGCAGTTCTTC.

V gene TRBV6-5 combines with J gene TRBJ2-7; tentatively, D is TRBD2 (6 bases). The germline CDR1 and CDR2 sequences are MNHEY and SVGAGI. This CDR3 has 12 residues. Trimming cost V 8 bases and J 4 bases, with 12 bases left between them. CDR3 nucleotide sequence: TGTGCCAGCCAACTAGCTGGTTACGAGCAGTACTTC. Translation gives CASQLAGYEQYF.

This sequence joins TRBV18 and TRBJ1-2; weak D call: TRBD1 (6 bases). In germline, CDR1 is KGHSH, CDR2 LQKENI. The V end lost 0 bases, the J end lost 0 bases, and 11 bases lay between the germline ends. This CDR3 has 16 residues. This CDR3 reads CASSPPSGGTNYGYTF. For the CDR3, the DNA is TGTGCCAGCTCACCACCTTCGGGGGGCACTAACTATGGCTACACCTTC.

The rearrangement joins TRBV18 to TRBJ2-7; 10 positions agree with TRBD1. The ends lost 8 bases at V and 5 bases at J; junction bases unmatched: 12. CDR1 is KGHSH and CDR2 is LQKENI in the germline V gene. This CDR3 has 15 amino acids. CDR3 nucleotide sequence: TGTGCCAGCCAATTGGACAGGGGGATTGGAAACGAGCAGTACTTC. Amino acid sequence: CASQLDRGIGNEQYF.

This clone was counted between two and nine times. The V gene is TRBV6-4, the J gene TRBJ1-5, with 7 bases aligning to TRBD1. CDR1 and CDR2 (germline): MRHNA, SNTAGT. The CDR3 has 15 residues. V was clipped by 6 bases and J by 0 bases; unmatched bases: 5. The CDR3 sequence is CASRETGNSNQPQHF. CDR3 coding DNA: TGTGCCAGCAGGGAGACAGGGAATAGCAATCAGCCCCAGCATTTT.

The rearrangement joins TRBV28 to TRBJ1-2, with D possibly being TRBD1 (6 bases). V was cut by 3 bases and J by 0 bases, with 11 bases left in between. Germline CDR1 is MDHEN and CDR2 is SYDVKM. The CDR3 totals 15 residues. The CDR3 sequence is CASSFLTGPNYGYTF. Here the CDR3 DNA reads TGTGCCAGCAGTTTTTTGACAGGACCTAACTATGGCTACACCTTC.

This chain links TRBV7-3 with TRBJ1-5, with no clear D. V was trimmed by 1 base and J by 7 bases, leaving 8 bases between them. The germline CDR1 and CDR2 sequences are SGHTA and FQGTGA. The CDR3 runs to 13 residues. The CDR3 DNA sequence: TGTGCCAGCAGCTTAAGACCCGGGCAGCCCCAGCATTTT. This codes for CASSLRPGQPQHF. Full variable domain (remainder filled in from reference TRBV7-3 and TRBJ1-5): GAGVSQTPSNKVTEKGKYVELRCDPISGHTALYWYRQSLGQGPEFLIYFQGTGAADDSGLPNDRFFAVRPEGSVSTLKIQRTERGDSAVYLCASSLRPGQPQHFGDGTRLSIL.

This clone has a handful of counts. The chain carries TRBV2 and TRBJ1-5; 7 bases match TRBD1. J was trimmed by 1 base and V by 6 bases; bases with no gene match: 3. CDR1 and CDR2 from the germline V gene are SNHLY and FYNNEI. There are 14 residues in the CDR3. CDR3 loop: CASRLTGSNQPQHF. CDR3 coding DNA: TGTGCCAGCAGATTGACAGGGAGCAATCAGCCCCAGCATTTT.

The rearrangement uses TRBV5-1 and TRBJ1-1; tentatively, D is TRBD1 (5 bases). Germline-derived CDR1 and CDR2 are SGHRS and YFSETQ. V shed 4 bases and J shed 0 bases, with 13 bases lying between them. This CDR3 region has 15 residues. Here the CDR3 reads CASSLGQGLNTEAFF. The DNA of the CDR3 is TGCGCCAGCAGCCTCGGGCAGGGTTTGAACACTGAAGCTTTCTTT.

This chain connects TRBV6-5 to TRBJ2-1, with TRBD1 identical over 9 bases. From germline, CDR1 is MNHEY and CDR2 SVGAGI. V trimming: 6 bases; J trimming: 4 bases; junction bases outside the gene matches: 4. The CDR3 spans 14 residues. As DNA, the CDR3 is TGTGCCAGCAGCCAACAGGGGGCTTACAATGAGCAGTTCTTC. Translating gives CASSQQGAYNEQFF.

V and J are TRBV5-8 and TRBJ1-2; the match to TRBD1 covers 9 bases. Trimming removed 1 base from V and 5 bases from J; junction bases left unmatched: 15. Germline values: CDR1 SGHTS, CDR2 YDEGEE. The CDR3 covers 18 residues. The CDR3 reads CASSLPRQLQGAKYGYTF. CDR3 in DNA: TGTGCCAGCAGCTTGCCTCGCCAACTACAGGGGGCGAAGTATGGCTACACCTTC.

CDR3 DNA sequence: TGTGCCAGCAGTTTATTGCACGGCGAGGTGAAGACCCAGTACTTC. It encodes CASSLLHGEVKTQYF. V usage is TRBV28 and J usage is TRBJ2-5, with D hard to call. This CDR3 contains 15 residues. V was clipped by 1 base and J by 6 bases, with 15 bases between them. Germline CDR1 MDHEN, CDR2 SYDVKM.

The rearrangement links TRBV28 to TRBJ2-1; 10 nucleotides agree with TRBD2. V shed 8 bases and J 4 bases; nucleotides not matched to a gene: 5. CDR1 is MDHEN and CDR2 is SYDVKM in the germline V gene. The CDR3 loop spans 14 amino acids. CDR3 nucleotide sequence: TGTGCCAGCGCAGTAGCGGGGGGTTACAATGAGCAGTTCTTC. It encodes CASAVAGGYNEQFF.

The chain couples TRBV27 to TRBJ2-2; TRBD2 agrees at 7 bases. There are 13 residues in the CDR3. Trimming removed 8 bases from V and 5 bases from J; junction bases left unmatched: 5. CDR1 and CDR2 from the germline V gene are MNHEY and SMNVEV (reference sequence). Here the CDR3 reads CASFQGGTGELFF. CDR3 nucleotides: TGTGCCAGCTTCCAGGGAGGGACCGGGGAGCTGTTTTTT.

This chain connects TRBV27 to TRBJ2-7, with D perhaps matching TRBD2 (6 bases). V dropped 3 bases and J dropped 5 bases, with 11 bases sitting between them. This CDR3 region has 13 residues. The germline CDR1 and CDR2 sequences are MNHEY and SMNVEV (reference sequence). The CDR3 reads CASSLSGGNEQYF. The DNA of the CDR3 is TGTGCCAGCAGTTTGAGCGGCGGGAACGAGCAGTACTTC.

The gene calls are TRBV27 and TRBJ2-2; 14 nucleotides align to TRBD2. Germline trimming cut 9 bases from V and 0 bases from J; bases unmatched to any gene: 9. CDR3 length: 18 amino acids. Per the germline V gene, CDR1 is MNHEY and CDR2 is SMNVEV (reference sequence). CDR3 sequence (DNA): TGTGCCAGTCATAGACTAGCGGGAGGGGCCACGAACACCGGGGAGCTGTTTTTT. It translates to CASHRLAGGATNTGELFF.